The T cell receptor beta chain under discussion was sequenced for a study of blood T cells in healthy people across ages. Using a J-beta primer mix together with a sample-barcoded 5' primer, a second PCR was run for about 7 to 12 cycles. The yield of each sample was at least 3 million CDR3-containing paired-end reads. TCRdb recomputed calls from the 5' RACE reads with MiXCR, one row per CDR3 protein. The repertoire consists of about 800,000 distinct CDR3 sequences, with 58% occurring once and the leading ten covering around 20%. The CDR3 length is 14 residues. V shed 1 base and J shed 4 bases, with 11 bases lying between them. Germline values: CDR1 LGHDT, CDR2 YNNKEL (reference sequence). This clonotype was seen more than once but under ten times.

The material sequenced was blood. The J gene is TRBJ2-7, the V gene TRBV3-1, with D uncertain. The TCR sequence derives from a man between 25 and 39 years old in good health. The CDR3 coding sequence is TGTGCCAGCAGCCAAGGGGTGGTTACTTACGAGCAGTACTTC. Its protein is CASSQGVVTYEQYF.